The 8 T cell receptor beta chains below all came from one sample that was sequenced in a study of T cells in Graves' hyperthyroidism and ophthalmopathy. Amplified TCR beta CDR3 regions derived from RNA transcripts. Using the HTBI primer set, a first-round RT-PCR was run on the TCR CDR3. Using its own MiXCR run on the multiplex PCR reads, TCRdb lists one record per CDR3 protein. The sample holds about 600,000 distinct CDR3 sequences, approximately 15% seen once. Sequenced sample: blood. The receptor set was obtained from a woman between 18 and 29 years old with Graves' ophthalmopathy.

This clonotype was seen ten or more times. This chain joins TRBV28 and TRBJ2-1; TRBD2 matches at 13 bases. Germline V CDR1 and CDR2: MDHEN, SYDVKM. J was trimmed by 9 bases and V by 10 bases; bases with no gene match: 9. This CDR3 has 14 amino acids. In nucleotides, the CDR3 is TGTGCCACCTCAACTAGCGGGAGGGCCCTTGAGCAGTTCTTC. It yields the protein CATSTSGRALEQFF.

This clonotype showed up many times. V is TRBV7-2 and J is TRBJ2-1; maybe TRBD2 (5 bases). With 1 base removed from V and 1 base from J, the gap between germline ends came to 11 bases. CDR3 length: 16 residues. Germline V lookup: CDR1 SGHTA, CDR2 FQGNSA. The CDR3 reads CASSLGGGPSYNEQFF. CDR3 DNA sequence: TGTGCCAGCAGCTTAGGCGGCGGGCCGTCCTACAATGAGCAGTTCTTC.

In this sample, this clonotype turned up many times. The chain recombines TRBV19 with TRBJ1-1, with a possible D match to TRBD1 (5 bases). Germline CDR1 LNHDA, CDR2 SQIVND (reference sequence). This CDR3 comprises 15 residues. Trimming removed 1 base from V and 3 bases from J, with 12 bases in between. The CDR3 DNA follows: TGTGCCAGTAGTATAGGAGGGGCCCTCTACACTGAAGCTTTCTTT. It encodes CASSIGGALYTEAFF. Based on the CDR3 plus reference TRBV19 and TRBJ1-1, the full variable domain is DGGITQSPKYLFRKEGQNVTLSCEQNLNHDAMYWYRQDPGQGLRLIYYSQIVNDFQKGDIAEGYSVSREKKESFPLTVTSAQKNPTAFYLCASSIGGALYTEAFFGQGTRLTVV.

J is TRBJ2-2 and V is TRBV9; no reliable D call. CDR1 is SGDLS, CDR2 YYNGEE, per germline. This CDR3 has 15 amino acids. Trimming took 1 base from V and 0 from J, leaving 7 bases between them. The CDR3 protein is CASSVSGSNTGELFF. The CDR3 bases are TGTGCCAGCAGCGTATCGGGTTCGAACACCGGGGAGCTGTTTTTT.

The rearrangement joins TRBV7-9 to TRBJ2-2; the match to TRBD2 covers 7 bases. The CDR3 spans 15 residues. Germline CDR1 and CDR2: SEHNR and FQNEAQ (reference sequence). The J segment lost 5 bases and the V segment lost 1 base, leaving 4 bases of the junction unmatched. This CDR3 is CASSLDSGITGELFF. In DNA form, the CDR3 reads TGTGCCAGCAGCTTAGACAGCGGGATAACCGGGGAGCTGTTTTTT.

This clonotype was counted many times. This chain connects TRBV20-1 to TRBJ2-1, with D hard to call. CDR3 length: 14 residues. V was pared by 0 bases and J by 7 bases, with 13 bases between. CDR1 and CDR2 from the germline V gene are DFQATT and SNEGSKA (reference sequence). CDR3 amino acids: CSARDHRVGNEQFF. The CDR3 coding sequence is TGCAGTGCTAGAGATCATAGGGTGGGGAATGAGCAGTTCTTC.

The sample holds many counts of this clonotype. This chain links TRBV2 with TRBJ2-1, with D unclear. The germline V gene has CDR1 SNHLY and CDR2 FYNNEI. CDR3 length equals 17 residues. Trimming cost V 5 bases and J 6 bases, with 23 bases left between them. The CDR3 sequence is CASSLDVGPGGVNEQFF. The CDR3 region has the DNA TGTGCCAGCAGTCTTGACGTCGGGCCTGGTGGGGTCAATGAGCAGTTCTTC.

This clonotype was counted many times. This chain uses TRBV12-5 with TRBJ1-1; D is unresolved. Germline V gene sequence: CDR1 LGHNT, CDR2 FRNRAP. Trimming took off 0 bases at V and 0 bases at J, with 8 bases between the two ends. This CDR3 has 15 amino acids. The CDR3 DNA is TGTGCTAGTGGTTTGGTATCAGCCATGAACACTGAAGCTTTCTTT. This gives the protein CASGLVSAMNTEAFF.